The 8 T cell receptor beta chains below all came from one sample that was sequenced in a study of blood T cell repertoires in COVID-19. Generated by immunoSEQ multiplex PCR, the TCRdb table keeps only in-frame clones and is missing some. The table has 150,000 to 200,000 clones, 80% to 90% seen once. Sequencing input: PBMCs or T cells enriched from blood (not recorded which). The receptors shown here come from a woman between 45 and 65 years old in a cohort exposed to, infected with or recovered from COVID-19 (not recorded which).

This CDR3 reads CASSGAQGTTGELFF. CDR3 in DNA: TGTGCCAGTAGTGGCGCCCAGGGGACCACCGGGGAGCTGTTTTTT. The chain recombines TRBV19 with TRBJ2-2, with D tentatively TRBD1 (6 bases). Trimming took 5 bases from V and 4 from J, leaving 14 bases between them. Germline CDR1 reads LNHDA; CDR2 reads SQIVND (reference sequence). The CDR3 consists of 15 residues.

This clone was counted a single time. The chain couples TRBV29-1 to TRBJ2-3; D remains unclear. The CDR3 runs to 11 residues. V lost 4 bases and J lost 5, with 7 bases in between. In germline, CDR1 is SQVTM, CDR2 ANQGSEA. The CDR3 bases are TGCAGCGTTGCGACTCGAGATACGCAGTATTTT. Its translation is CSVATRDTQYF.

The chain recombines TRBV19 with TRBJ2-7; D is uncertain. CDR1 is LNHDA, CDR2 SQIVND, per germline (reference sequence). V was cut by 5 bases and J by 6 bases, with 11 bases left in between. The CDR3 has 12 amino acids. This CDR3 reads CASSSTESEQYF. The CDR3 region has the DNA TGTGCCAGTAGTTCTACAGAGAGCGAGCAGTACTTC.

The chain links TRBV6-5 to TRBJ1-6, with TRBD1 as a possible D gene (6 bases). The germline V gene has CDR1 MNHEY and CDR2 SVGAGI. The CDR3 is made up of 14 amino acids. V was trimmed by 6 bases and J by 5 bases, leaving 11 bases between them. CDR3 nucleotides: TGTGCCAGCAGCCTCGACAGGAATAATTCACCCCTCCACTTT. The encoded protein is CASSLDRNNSPLHF.

The rearrangement uses TRBV12-3 or TRBV12-4 and TRBJ2-3; D gene ambiguous. The CDR3 spans 11 residues. The V end lost 6 bases, the J end lost 5 bases, and 6 bases lay between the germline ends. The CDR3 spells CASRVVDTQYF. The CDR3 coding sequence is TGTGCCAGCAGGGTAGTAGATACGCAGTATTTT.

This chain connects TRBV7-9 to TRBJ1-1; 9 bases match TRBD1. V dropped 5 bases and J dropped 1; count of bases not matched to a gene: 2. The CDR3 length is 14 residues. Germline assignment: CDR1 SEHNR and CDR2 FQNEAQ (reference sequence). CDR3: CASSLGQGNTEAFF. The DNA of the CDR3 is TGTGCCAGCAGCCTGGGACAGGGGAACACTGAAGCTTTCTTT.

The chain has TRBV9 and TRBJ1-5; D is possibly TRBD1 (6 bases). This CDR3 comprises 15 residues. V was shortened by 0 bases and J by 2 bases, with 9 bases between the two germline ends. Germline lookup yields CDR1 SGDLS and CDR2 YYNGEE. Written as DNA, the CDR3 is TGTGCCAGCAGCGTAGGAGAGGGGGGCAATCAGCCCCAGCATTTT. Translating gives CASSVGEGGNQPQHF.

The V gene is TRBV18, the J gene TRBJ1-1; the match to TRBD1 covers 9 bases. There are 16 residues in the CDR3. V trimming: 2 bases; J trimming: 2 bases; junction bases outside the gene matches: 6. The germline gives CDR1 KGHSH, CDR2 LQKENI. The CDR3 nucleotides read TGTGCCAGCTCACCATTTGGACAGGGGATAAACACTGAAGCTTTCTTT. It encodes CASSPFGQGINTEAFF. Full variable domain (outside the CDR3, taken from reference TRBV18 and TRBJ1-1): NAGVMQNPRHLVRRRGQEARLRCSPMKGHSHVYWYRQLPEEGLKFMVYLQKENIIDESGMPKERFSAEFPKEGPSILRIQQVVRGDSAAYFCASSPFGQGINTEAFFGQGTRLTVV.